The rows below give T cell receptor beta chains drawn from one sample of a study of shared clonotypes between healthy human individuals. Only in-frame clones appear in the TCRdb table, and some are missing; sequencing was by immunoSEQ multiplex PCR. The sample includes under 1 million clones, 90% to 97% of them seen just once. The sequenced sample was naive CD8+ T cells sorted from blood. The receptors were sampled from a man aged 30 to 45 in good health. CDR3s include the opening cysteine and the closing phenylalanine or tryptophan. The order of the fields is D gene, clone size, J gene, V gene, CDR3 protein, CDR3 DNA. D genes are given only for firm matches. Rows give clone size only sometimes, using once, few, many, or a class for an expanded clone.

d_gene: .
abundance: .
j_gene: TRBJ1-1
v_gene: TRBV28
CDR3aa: CASDSIRRGIRTEAFF
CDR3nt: TGTGCCAGCGATAGTATCCGGCGGGGGATCCGAACTGAAGCTTTCTTT

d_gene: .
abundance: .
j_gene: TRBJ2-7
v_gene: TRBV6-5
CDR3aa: CASSPVLADSYEQYF
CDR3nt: TGTGCCAGCAGTCCAGTCTTGGCGGACTCCTACGAGCAGTACTTC

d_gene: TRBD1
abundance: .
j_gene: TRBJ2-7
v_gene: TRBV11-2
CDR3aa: CASRVTGTGSYEQYF
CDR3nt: TGTGCCAGCAGGGTTACCGGGACAGGGAGCTACGAGCAGTACTTC

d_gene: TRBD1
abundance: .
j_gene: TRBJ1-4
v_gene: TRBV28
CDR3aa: CASSRGQQHNEKLFF
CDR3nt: TGTGCCAGCAGCAGGGGACAGCAACACAATGAAAAACTGTTTTTT

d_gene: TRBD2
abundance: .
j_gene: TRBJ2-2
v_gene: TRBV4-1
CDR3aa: CASSQVETGLGAPGELFF
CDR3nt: TGCGCCAGCAGCCAAGTGGAAACGGGACTAGGGGCCCCCGGGGAGCTGTTTTTT

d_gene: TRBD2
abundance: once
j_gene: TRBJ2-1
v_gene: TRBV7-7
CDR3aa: CASSLVPTSGSSYNEQFF
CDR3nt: TGTGCCAGCAGCTTAGTTCCGACTAGCGGAAGCTCCTACAATGAGCAGTTCTTC

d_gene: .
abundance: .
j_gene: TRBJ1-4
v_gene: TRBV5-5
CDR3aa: CASSYGKATNEKLFF
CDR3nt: TGTGCCAGCAGCTACGGCAAGGCAACTAATGAAAAACTGTTTTTT

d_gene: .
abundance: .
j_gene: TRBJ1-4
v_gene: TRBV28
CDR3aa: CASSLEPGINEKLFF
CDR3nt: TGTGCCAGCAGTCTCGAACCGGGAATTAATGAAAAACTGTTTTTT

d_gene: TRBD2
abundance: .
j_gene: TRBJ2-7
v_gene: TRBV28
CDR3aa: CASRGAGGPKMYEQYF
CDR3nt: TGTGCCAGCCGGGGGGCGGGAGGCCCCAAGATGTACGAGCAGTACTTC

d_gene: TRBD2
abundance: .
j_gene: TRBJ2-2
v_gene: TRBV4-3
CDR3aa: CASSQDTGGDPYTGELFF
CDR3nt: TGCGCCAGCAGCCAAGATACGGGGGGAGACCCCTACACCGGGGAGCTGTTTTTT

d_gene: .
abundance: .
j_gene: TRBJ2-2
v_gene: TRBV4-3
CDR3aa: CASSQDGLGANTGELFF
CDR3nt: TGCGCCAGCAGCCAAGATGGGCTCGGCGCGAACACCGGGGAGCTGTTTTTT

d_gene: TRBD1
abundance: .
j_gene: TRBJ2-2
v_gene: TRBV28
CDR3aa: CASSLYLQGSGDTGELFF
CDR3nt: TGTGCCAGCAGTTTATACCTACAGGGGTCTGGGGACACCGGGGAGCTGTTTTTT

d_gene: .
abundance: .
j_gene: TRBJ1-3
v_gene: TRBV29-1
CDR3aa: CSVFRESGNTIYF
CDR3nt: TGCAGCGTCTTTCGGGAATCGGGAAACACCATATATTTT

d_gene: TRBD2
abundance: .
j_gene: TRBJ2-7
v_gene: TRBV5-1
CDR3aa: CASSKGLAGGEEQYF
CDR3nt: TGCGCCAGCAGCAAAGGACTAGCGGGAGGGGAAGAGCAGTACTTC

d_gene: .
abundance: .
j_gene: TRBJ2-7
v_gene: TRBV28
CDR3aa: CASRPGRGILYEQYF
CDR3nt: TGTGCCAGCAGGCCAGGCAGGGGCATTTTGTACGAGCAGTACTTC

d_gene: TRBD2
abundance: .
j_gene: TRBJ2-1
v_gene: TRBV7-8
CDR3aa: CASSLALAAMKHEQFF
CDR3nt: TGTGCCAGCAGCTTAGCTCTAGCGGCCATGAAACATGAGCAGTTCTTC

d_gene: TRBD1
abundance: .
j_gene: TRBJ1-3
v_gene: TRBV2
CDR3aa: CAILGRDRDGNTIYF
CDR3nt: TGTGCCATTCTTGGCCGGGACAGGGATGGAAACACCATATATTTT

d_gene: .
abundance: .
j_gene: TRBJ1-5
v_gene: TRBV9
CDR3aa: CASSEGLNSNQPQHF
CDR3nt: TGTGCCAGCAGCGAGGGACTCAATAGCAATCAGCCCCAGCATTTT

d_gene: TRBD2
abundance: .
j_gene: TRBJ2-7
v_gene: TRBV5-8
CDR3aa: CASSPGGGLGYEQYF
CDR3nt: TGTGCCAGCAGCCCGGGAGGGGGATTGGGTTACGAGCAGTACTTC

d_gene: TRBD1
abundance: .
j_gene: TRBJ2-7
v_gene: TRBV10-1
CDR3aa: CASRDQTGAYEQYF
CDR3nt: TGCGCCAGCAGGGACCAGACAGGGGCTTACGAGCAGTACTTC

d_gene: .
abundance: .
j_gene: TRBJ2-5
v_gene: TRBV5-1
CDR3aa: CASSPLGETQYF
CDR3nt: TGCGCCAGCAGCCCCCTTGGGGAGACCCAGTACTTC

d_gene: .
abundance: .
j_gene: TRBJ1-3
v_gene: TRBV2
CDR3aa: CASSQSGAGNTIYF
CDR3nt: TGTGCCAGCAGTCAATCAGGGGCTGGAAACACCATATATTTT

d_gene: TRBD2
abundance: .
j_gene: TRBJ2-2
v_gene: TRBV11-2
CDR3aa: CASSSTYEGTSGSRELFF
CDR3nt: TGTGCCAGCAGCTCCACATATGAGGGGACTAGCGGGAGCCGGGAGCTGTTTTTT

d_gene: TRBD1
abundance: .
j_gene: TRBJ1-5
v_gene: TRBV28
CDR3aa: CASSLRGDRGNQPQHF
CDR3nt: TGTGCCAGCAGTTTGCGGGGGGACAGGGGCAATCAGCCCCAGCATTTT

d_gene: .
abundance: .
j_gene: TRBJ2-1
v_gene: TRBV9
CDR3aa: CASSAPPSFDEQFF
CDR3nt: TGTGCCAGCAGCGCTCCCCCTAGTTTCGATGAGCAGTTCTTC

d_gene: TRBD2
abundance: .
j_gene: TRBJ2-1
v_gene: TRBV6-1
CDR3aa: CASSEWGLAGTRGNEQFF
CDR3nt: TGTGCCAGCAGTGAATGGGGACTAGCGGGAACTAGAGGCAATGAGCAGTTCTTC